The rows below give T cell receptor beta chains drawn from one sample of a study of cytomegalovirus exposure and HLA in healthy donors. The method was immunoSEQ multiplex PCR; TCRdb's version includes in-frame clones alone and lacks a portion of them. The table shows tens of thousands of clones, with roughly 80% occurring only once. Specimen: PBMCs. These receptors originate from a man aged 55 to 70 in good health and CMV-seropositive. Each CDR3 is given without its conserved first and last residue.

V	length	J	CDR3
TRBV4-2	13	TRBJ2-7	ASSQDYLAGSEQY
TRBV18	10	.	ASTGQSYEQY
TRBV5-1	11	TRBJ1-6	ASSRDSNSPLH
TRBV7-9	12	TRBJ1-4	ASRPTGALEKLF
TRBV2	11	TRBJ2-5	ASHRGLGETQY
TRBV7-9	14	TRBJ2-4	SSSTGQVGVGNIQY
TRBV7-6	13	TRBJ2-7	ASSSNSDFSYEQY
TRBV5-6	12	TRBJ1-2	ASSWGGRSDGYT
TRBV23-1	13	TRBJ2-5	ASSRLAGGQETQY
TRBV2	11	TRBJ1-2	ASSEVGTDGYT
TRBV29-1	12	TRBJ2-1	SVEDSGRGNEQF
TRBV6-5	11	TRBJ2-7	ASSYSIRYEQY
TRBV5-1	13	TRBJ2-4	ASSFNGRDKNIQY
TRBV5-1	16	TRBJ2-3	ASSFGLAGGQIADTQY
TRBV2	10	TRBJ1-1	ASTQGNTEAF
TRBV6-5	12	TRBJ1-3	ASTPDRAGNTIY
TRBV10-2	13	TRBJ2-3	ASRGLATSTDTQY